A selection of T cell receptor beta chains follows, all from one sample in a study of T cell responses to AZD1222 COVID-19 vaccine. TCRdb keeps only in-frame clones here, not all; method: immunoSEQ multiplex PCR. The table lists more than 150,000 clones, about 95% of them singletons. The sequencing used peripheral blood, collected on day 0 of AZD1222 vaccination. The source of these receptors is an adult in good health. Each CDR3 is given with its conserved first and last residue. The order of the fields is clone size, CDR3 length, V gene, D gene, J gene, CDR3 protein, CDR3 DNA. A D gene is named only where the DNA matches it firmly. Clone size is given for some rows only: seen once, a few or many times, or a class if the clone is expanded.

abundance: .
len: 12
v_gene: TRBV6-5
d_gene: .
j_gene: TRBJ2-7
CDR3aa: CASRGGYDEQYF
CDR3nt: TGTGCCAGCCGGGGTGGGTACGACGAGCAGTACTTC

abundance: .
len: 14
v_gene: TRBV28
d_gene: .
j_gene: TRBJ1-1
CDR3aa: CASMRATQYTEAFF
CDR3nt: TGTGCCAGCATGAGGGCAACTCAATACACTGAAGCTTTCTTT

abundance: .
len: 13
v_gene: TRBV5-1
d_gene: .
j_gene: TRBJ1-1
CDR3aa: CASSFDRDTEAFF
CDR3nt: TGCGCCAGCAGCTTCGACAGAGATACTGAAGCTTTCTTT

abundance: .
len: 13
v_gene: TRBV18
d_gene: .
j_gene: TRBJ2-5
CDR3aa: CASSPLPGWTQYF
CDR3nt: TGTGCCAGCTCACCACTGCCCGGATGGACCCAGTACTTC

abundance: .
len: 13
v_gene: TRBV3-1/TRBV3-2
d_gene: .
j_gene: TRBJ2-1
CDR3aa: CASRDAGGNEQFF
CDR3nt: TGTGCCAGCAGGGACGCGGGTGGGAATGAGCAGTTCTTC

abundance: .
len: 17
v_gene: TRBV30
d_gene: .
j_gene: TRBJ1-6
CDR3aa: CAWRSAGLYNINSPLHF
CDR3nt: TGTGCCTGGAGATCCGCGGGACTTTACAACATTAATTCACCCCTCCACTTT

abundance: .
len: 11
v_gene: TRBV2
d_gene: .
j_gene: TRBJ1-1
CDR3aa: CASTPGREAFF
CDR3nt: TGTGCCAGCACCCCAGGAAGGGAAGCTTTCTTT

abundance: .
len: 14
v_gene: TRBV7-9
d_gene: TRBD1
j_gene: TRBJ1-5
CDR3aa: CASSLTGQEQPQHF
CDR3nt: TGTGCCAGCAGCTTGACAGGGCAGGAGCAGCCCCAGCATTTT

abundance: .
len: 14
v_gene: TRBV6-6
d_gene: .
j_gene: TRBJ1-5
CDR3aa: CASSYSTGIQPQHF
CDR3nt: TGTGCCAGCAGTTACTCGACGGGGATTCAGCCCCAGCATTTT

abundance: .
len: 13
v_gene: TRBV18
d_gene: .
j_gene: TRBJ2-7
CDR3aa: CASSSGPTYEQYF
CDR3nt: TGTGCCAGCTCATCCGGACCAACCTACGAGCAGTACTTC

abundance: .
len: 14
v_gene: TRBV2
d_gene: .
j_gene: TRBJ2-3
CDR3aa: CASTGRPEADTQYF
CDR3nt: TGTGCCAGCACTGGGCGGCCTGAGGCGGATACGCAGTATTTT

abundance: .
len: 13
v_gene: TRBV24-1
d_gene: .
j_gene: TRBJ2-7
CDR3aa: CATSAIGAYEQYF
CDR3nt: TGTGCCACCAGTGCGATAGGAGCCTACGAGCAGTACTTC

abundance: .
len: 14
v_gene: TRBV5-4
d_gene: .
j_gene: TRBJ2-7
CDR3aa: CASSPRGGRGEQYF
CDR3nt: TGTGCCAGCAGCCCACGGGGTGGGCGAGGAGAGCAGTACTTC

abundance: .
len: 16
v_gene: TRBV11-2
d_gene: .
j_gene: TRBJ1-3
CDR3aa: CASSLPGQSSGNTIYF
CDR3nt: TGTGCCAGCAGCTTACCCGGACAGTCCTCTGGAAACACCATATATTTT

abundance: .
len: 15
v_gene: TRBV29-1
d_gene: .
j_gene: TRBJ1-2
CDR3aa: CSAQGTTDNIYGYTF
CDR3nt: TGCAGCGCCCAAGGGACGACGGATAACATCTATGGCTACACCTTC

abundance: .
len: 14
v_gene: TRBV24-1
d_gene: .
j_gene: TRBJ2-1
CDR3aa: CATSDPRSDNEQFF
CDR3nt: TGTGCCACCAGTGATCCAAGGTCCGACAATGAGCAGTTCTTC

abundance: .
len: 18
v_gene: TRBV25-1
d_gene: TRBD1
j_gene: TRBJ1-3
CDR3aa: CASSEWMGTASSGNTIYF
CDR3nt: TGTGCCAGCAGTGAATGGATGGGGACAGCTAGCTCTGGAAACACCATATATTTT

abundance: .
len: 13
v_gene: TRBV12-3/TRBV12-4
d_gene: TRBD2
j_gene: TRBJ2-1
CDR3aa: CASSPYRLARLFF
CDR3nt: TGTGCCAGCAGTCCCTACCGACTAGCCAGGTTGTTCTTC

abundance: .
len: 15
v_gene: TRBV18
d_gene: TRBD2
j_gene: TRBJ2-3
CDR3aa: CASSPGAGGRATQYF
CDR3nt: TGTGCCAGCTCACCGGGAGCGGGAGGGCGAGCTACGCAGTATTTT

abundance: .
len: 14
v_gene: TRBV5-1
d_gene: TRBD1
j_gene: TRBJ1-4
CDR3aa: CASSRGQLNEKLFF
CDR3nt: TGCGCCAGCAGCAGGGGACAGCTTAATGAAAAACTGTTTTTT

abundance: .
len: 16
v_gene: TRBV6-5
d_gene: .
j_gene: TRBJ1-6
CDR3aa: CASSYSNVVGKSPLHF
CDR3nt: TGTGCCAGCAGTTACTCGAACGTCGTGGGTAAATCACCCCTCCACTTT

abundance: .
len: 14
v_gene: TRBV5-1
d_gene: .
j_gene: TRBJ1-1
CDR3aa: CASSLDVGGTEAFF
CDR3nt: TGCGCCAGCAGCTTGGATGTGGGAGGCACTGAAGCTTTCTTT

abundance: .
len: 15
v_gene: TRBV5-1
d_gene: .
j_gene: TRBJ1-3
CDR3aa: CASSPGALSGNTIYF
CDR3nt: TGCGCCAGCAGCCCAGGGGCCCTCTCTGGAAACACCATATATTTT

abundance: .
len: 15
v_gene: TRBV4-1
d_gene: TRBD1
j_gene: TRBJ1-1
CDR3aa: CASSQVADRVAEAFF
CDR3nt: TGCGCCAGCAGCCAAGTTGCGGACAGGGTGGCTGAAGCTTTCTTT

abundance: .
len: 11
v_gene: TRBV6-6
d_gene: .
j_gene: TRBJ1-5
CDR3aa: CASGANQPQHF
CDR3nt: TGTGCCAGCGGGGCCAATCAGCCCCAGCATTTT

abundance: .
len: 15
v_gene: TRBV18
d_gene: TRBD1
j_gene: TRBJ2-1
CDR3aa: CASSLWDRVSNEQFF
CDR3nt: TGTGCCAGCTCCCTCTGGGACAGGGTCAGCAATGAGCAGTTCTTC

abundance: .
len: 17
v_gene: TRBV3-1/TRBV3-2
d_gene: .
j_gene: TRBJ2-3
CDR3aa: CASSYRGGPPSTDTQYF
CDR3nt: TGTGCCAGCAGTTATAGGGGGGGGCCCCCTAGCACAGATACGCAGTATTTT

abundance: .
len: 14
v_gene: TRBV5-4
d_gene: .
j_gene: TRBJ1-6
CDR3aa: CASSLEPLNSPLHF
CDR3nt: TGTGCCAGCAGCTTGGAACCGCTTAATTCACCCCTCCACTTT

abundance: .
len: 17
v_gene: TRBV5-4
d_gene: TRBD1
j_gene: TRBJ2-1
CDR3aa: CASSPDRGTKRGNEQFF
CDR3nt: TGTGCCAGCAGCCCAGACAGGGGGACGAAAAGGGGCAATGAGCAGTTCTTC

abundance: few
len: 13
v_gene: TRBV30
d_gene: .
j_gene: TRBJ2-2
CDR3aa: CACLGPRTGELFF
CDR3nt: TGTGCCTGCCTCGGGCCACGCACCGGGGAGCTGTTTTTT

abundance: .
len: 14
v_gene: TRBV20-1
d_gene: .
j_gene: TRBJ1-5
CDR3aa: CSASHPGTGQPQHF
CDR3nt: TGCAGTGCTAGTCACCCAGGGACGGGACAGCCCCAGCATTTT

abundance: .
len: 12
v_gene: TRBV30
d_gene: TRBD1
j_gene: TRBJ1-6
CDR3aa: CAWDRGNSPLHF
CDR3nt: TGTGCTTGGGACAGGGGTAATTCACCCCTCCACTTT

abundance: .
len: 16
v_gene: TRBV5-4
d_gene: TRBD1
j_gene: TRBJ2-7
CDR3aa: CASSLAGTVSVYEQYF
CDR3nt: TGTGCCAGCAGCTTGGCCGGGACAGTCTCAGTCTACGAGCAGTACTTC

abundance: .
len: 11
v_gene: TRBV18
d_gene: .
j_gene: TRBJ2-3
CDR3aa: CTSSSTDTQYF
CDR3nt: TGTACCAGCTCATCCACAGATACGCAGTATTTT

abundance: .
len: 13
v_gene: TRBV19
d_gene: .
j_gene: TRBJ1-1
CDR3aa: CASSKGVETEAFF
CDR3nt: TGTGCCAGTAGTAAAGGGGTTGAAACTGAAGCTTTCTTT

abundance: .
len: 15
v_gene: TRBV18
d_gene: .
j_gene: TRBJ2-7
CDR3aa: CASSPPGGGPGEQYF
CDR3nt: TGTGCCAGCTCACCACCAGGTGGGGGGCCGGGCGAGCAGTACTTC

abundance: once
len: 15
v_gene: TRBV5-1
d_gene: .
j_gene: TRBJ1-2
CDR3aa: CASSLFIPGSDGYTF
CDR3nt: TGCGCCAGCAGCTTGTTTATTCCCGGAAGTGATGGCTACACCTTC

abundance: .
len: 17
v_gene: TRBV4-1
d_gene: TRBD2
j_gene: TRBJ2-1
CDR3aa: CASSQEAPLAGYNEQFF
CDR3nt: TGCGCCAGCAGCCAAGAAGCGCCATTAGCGGGTTACAATGAGCAGTTCTTC

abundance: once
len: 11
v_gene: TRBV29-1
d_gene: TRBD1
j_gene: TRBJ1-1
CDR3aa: CSADRATEAFF
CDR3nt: TGCAGCGCTGACAGGGCCACTGAAGCTTTCTTT

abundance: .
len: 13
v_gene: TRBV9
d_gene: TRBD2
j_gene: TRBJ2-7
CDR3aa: CASSPSGEGEQYF
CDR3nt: TGTGCCAGCAGCCCTTCCGGGGAGGGCGAGCAGTACTTC

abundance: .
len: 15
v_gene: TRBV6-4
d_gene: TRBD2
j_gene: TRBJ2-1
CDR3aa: CASSDPIAGHNEQFF
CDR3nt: TGTGCCAGCAGTGACCCTATAGCGGGTCACAATGAGCAGTTCTTC

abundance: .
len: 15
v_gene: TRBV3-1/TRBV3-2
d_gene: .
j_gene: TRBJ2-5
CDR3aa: CASSQDTGPQETQYF
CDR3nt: TGTGCCAGCAGCCAAGATACGGGACCACAAGAGACCCAGTACTTC

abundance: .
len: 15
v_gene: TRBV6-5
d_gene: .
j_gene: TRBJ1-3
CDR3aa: CASSYGLNSGNTIYF
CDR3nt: TGTGCCAGCAGTTACGGGCTAAACTCTGGAAACACCATATATTTT

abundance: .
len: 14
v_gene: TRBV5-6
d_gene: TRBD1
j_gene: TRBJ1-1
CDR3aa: CASSLVAGGTEAFF
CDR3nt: TGTGCCAGCAGCTTGGTAGCAGGGGGTACTGAAGCTTTCTTT

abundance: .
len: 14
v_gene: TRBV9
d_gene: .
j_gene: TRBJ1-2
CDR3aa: CASSVAGGSYGYTF
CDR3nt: TGTGCCAGCAGCGTAGCGGGGGGCAGCTATGGCTACACCTTC

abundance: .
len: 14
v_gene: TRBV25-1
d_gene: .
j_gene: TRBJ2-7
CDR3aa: CASSEAAAPYEQYF
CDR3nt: TGTGCCAGCAGTGAAGCGGCAGCACCTTACGAGCAGTACTTC

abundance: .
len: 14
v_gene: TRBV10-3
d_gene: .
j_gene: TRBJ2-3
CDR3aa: CAIGELAVPDTQYF
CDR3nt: TGTGCCATCGGGGAACTAGCCGTCCCAGATACGCAGTATTTT

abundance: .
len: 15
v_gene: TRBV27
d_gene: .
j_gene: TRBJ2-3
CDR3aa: CASASLSPSTDTQYF
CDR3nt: TGTGCCAGCGCTAGCTTGTCCCCTAGCACAGATACGCAGTATTTT

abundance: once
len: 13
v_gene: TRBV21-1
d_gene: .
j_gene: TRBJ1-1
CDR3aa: CASSPSLGTEAFF
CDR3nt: TGTGCCAGCAGCCCCTCACTTGGGACTGAAGCTTTCTTT

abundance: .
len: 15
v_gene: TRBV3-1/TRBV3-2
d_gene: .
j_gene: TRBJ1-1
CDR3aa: CASSPTADRSTEAFF
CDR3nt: TGTGCCAGCAGCCCAACGGCGGACAGAAGCACTGAAGCTTTCTTT

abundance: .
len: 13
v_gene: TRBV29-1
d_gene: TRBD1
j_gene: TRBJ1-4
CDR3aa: CSVETGGGEKLFF
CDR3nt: TGCAGCGTCGAGACAGGGGGTGGTGAAAAACTGTTTTTT

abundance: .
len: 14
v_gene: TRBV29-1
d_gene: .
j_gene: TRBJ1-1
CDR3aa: CSTARRVMNTEAFF
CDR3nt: TGCAGCACCGCCCGGAGGGTAATGAACACTGAAGCTTTCTTT

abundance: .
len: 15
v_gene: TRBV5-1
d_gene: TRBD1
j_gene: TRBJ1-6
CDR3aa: CASSPGSGGLSPLHF
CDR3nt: TGCGCCAGCAGCCCAGGATCAGGGGGCCTTTCACCCCTCCACTTT

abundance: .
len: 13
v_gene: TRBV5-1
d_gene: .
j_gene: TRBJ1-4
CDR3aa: CASSLAPGRKRFF
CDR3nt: TGCGCCAGCAGCTTGGCTCCGGGACGGAAAAGGTTTTTT

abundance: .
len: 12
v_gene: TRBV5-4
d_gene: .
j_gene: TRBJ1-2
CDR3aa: CASSFPGDGYTF
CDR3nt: TGTGCCAGCAGCTTTCCAGGCGATGGCTACACCTTC

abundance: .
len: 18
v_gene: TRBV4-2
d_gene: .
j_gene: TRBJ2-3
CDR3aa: CASSQENLIGSRTDTQYF
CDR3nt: TGTGCCAGCAGCCAAGAGAATCTGATCGGGTCCCGCACAGATACGCAGTATTTT

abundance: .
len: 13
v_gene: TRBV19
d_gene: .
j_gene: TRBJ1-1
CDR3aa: CASVGKSAIEAFF
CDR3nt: TGTGCCAGCGTGGGAAAGTCCGCCATTGAAGCTTTCTTT